This is a list of T cell receptor beta chains from one sample in a study of ipilimumab plus nivolumab after autologous stem cell transplantation. Sequencing used immunoSEQ multiplex PCR; TCRdb keeps in-frame clones, though not all of them. The table has fewer than 30,000 clones, around 83% seen once; the top ten hold roughly 5%. Material: PBMCs, obtained in a trial of ipilimumab plus nivolumab as post-transplant consolidation. All receptors come from a male donor with diffuse large B-cell lymphoma. CDR3s leave out the opening cysteine and the closing phenylalanine or tryptophan.

>TRBJ1-5|TRBV2
ASSPPGGGGRGQPQH
>TRBJ2-3|TRBV5-1
ASSFGGLAGFFPSTDTQY
>TRBJ1-2|TRBV7-2
ASSLGGAGANYGYT
>TRBJ1-5|TRBV7-8
ASSLDPRGFNQPQH
>TRBJ2-3|TRBV18
ASSLGGAGTDTQY
>TRBJ2-7|TRBV7-2
ASSLVPSGGTYEQY
>TRBJ1-2|TRBV4-3
ASSQGRSGYT
>TRBJ2-1|TRBV9
ASSVTGSRNEQF
>TRBJ1-2|TRBV5-5
ASSWRVGTANHGYT
>TRBJ2-3|TRBV7-2
ASTPIPEGGADDTDTQY
>TRBJ2-7|TRBV7-2
ASSPPQGIYEQY
>TRBJ1-2|TRBV5-1
ASSDGQSSRRNYGYT
>TRBJ2-2|TRBV7-8
ASSLVATGVTGELF
>TRBJ2-2|TRBV7-3
ASSSPGGGGELF
>TRBJ2-1|TRBV10-1
ASSDSGHGYEQF
>TRBJ1-5|TRBV21-1
ASSNYGASNQPQH
>TRBJ1-1|TRBV2
ASTSPGRTDTEAF
>TRBJ2-5|TRBV11-2
ASSLTTVKGETQY
>TRBJ2-7|TRBV19
ASSQRGSSYEQY
>TRBJ1-4|TRBV7-2
ASSSRTGINEKLF
>TRBJ2-7|TRBV2
ASSAGAYEQY
>TRBJ1-2|TRBV13
ASSLGQGLST
>TRBJ1-5|TRBV2
ASSPDGADNQPQH
>TRBJ2-7|TRBV19
ASSAPGQSSYEQY
>TRBJ1-4|TRBV7-9
ASTQAPNEKLF
>TRBJ1-6|TRBV18
ASSPRTGINNSPLH
>TRBJ1-1|TRBV7-2
ASSLGQGAGTEAF
>TRBJ1-2|TRBV4-2
ASSQDFFAGMDGYT
>TRBJ1-1|TRBV9
ASSVGSGSTEAF
>TRBJ2-3|TRBV7-2
ASSAGRADTQY
>TRBJ2-5|TRBV15
ATSSDSQETQY
>TRBJ1-2|TRBV6-1
ASKGLGPGYGYT
>TRBJ2-6|TRBV19
ASRAGVPGANVLT
>TRBJ2-2|TRBV5-6
ASSSNTGVAGELF
>TRBJ2-4|TRBV2
ASSGRTGQGNIQY
>TRBJ1-1|TRBV13
ASTIRGLNTEAF
>TRBJ2-2|TRBV5-1
ASSLDSPNTGELF
>TRBJ2-5|TRBV4-1
ASSQDISGGVWETQY
>TRBJ2-7|TRBV7-2
ASSFSGAYEQY
>TRBJ2-3|TRBV10-1
ARDWQGKTDTQY
>TRBJ1-2|TRBV2
AGTQGRANYGYT
>TRBJ2-1|TRBV5-1
ASSLVGGKDYNEQF
>TRBJ1-2|TRBV2
ASSVARGLNYGYT
>TRBJ2-3|TRBV5-8
ASSQPGLAGGTDTQY
>TRBJ1-2|TRBV6-1
ASSALGLMEFQEIGYT
>TRBJ2-1|TRBV7-3
ASSLFQGDNEQF
>TRBJ2-7|TRBV5-1
ASKGEYEQY
>TRBJ2-3|TRBV19
ASSIGFSGTDTQY
>TRBJ2-3|TRBV5-4
ASSLEGLGGTDTQY
>TRBJ2-2|TRBV6-1
ASSELAGGESGELF
>TRBJ1-1|TRBV28
AISPITGTGNTEAF
>TRBJ1-6|TRBV5-1
ASSPGGGDSPLH
>TRBJ1-1|TRBV19
ASSPGTEGNTEAF
>TRBJ2-6|TRBV6-1
AIWTVSSGANVLT
>TRBJ2-3|TRBV6-6
ASSSEGVDTQY
>TRBJ1-5|TRBV7-8
ASSLVGDRAGWQPQH
>TRBJ2-5|TRBV5-4
ASRGNSGGRETQY
>TRBJ1-5|TRBV7-9
ASSLGSTSNQPQH
>TRBJ1-2|TRBV7-9
ASSSAGTRNYGYT